This record covers a single T cell receptor beta chain. The data were obtained in a study of control samples from healthy donors and cancer patients. The assay was immunoSEQ multiplex PCR, and TCRdb's table has in-frame clones only and misses some. The sample lists 70,000 to 95,000 clones; 93% were seen once. CDR1 is SGHTA and CDR2 is FQGTGA in the germline V gene. The CDR3 runs to 12 residues. Trimming pared 5 bases from V and 8 bases from J, leaving 12 bases between. This TCR was recovered from a woman in her thirties or forties with lung cancer. The chain joins TRBV7-3 to TRBJ1-2; possible D gene TRBD1, 6 bases. Sequencing was performed on PBMCs. For the CDR3, the DNA is TGTGCCAGCAGCGACGGGGGCCCGGGCTACACCTTC. This translates into CASSDGGPGYTF.